This is a list of T cell receptor beta chains from one sample in a study of blood T cell repertoires in COVID-19. Profiled with immunoSEQ multiplex PCR; TCRdb holds only in-frame clones, not every one. Here the sample spans 250,000 to 300,000 clones, more than 70% being singletons. The sample taken for sequencing was PBMCs or T cells enriched from blood (not recorded which). The receptors stem from a woman aged 60-70 years in a cohort exposed to, infected with or recovered from COVID-19 (not recorded which). CDR3s leave out the opening cysteine and the closing phenylalanine or tryptophan.

TRBJ2-1 | 12 | TRBV27 | ATTSPAGAFWQF
TRBJ2-7 | 11 | TRBV19 | ASSRERSYEQY
TRBJ1-4 | 13 | TRBV19 | ASLDGGAANEKLF
TRBJ2-7 | 14 | TRBV19 | ASSNTVGTSGNEQY
TRBJ2-1 | 13 | TRBV4-2 | ASSQDPSGMNEQF
TRBJ2-1 | 9 | TRBV5-8 | ASSSHNEQF
TRBJ2-7 | 13 | TRBV11-2 | ASSLSGSGAYEQY
TRBJ1-5 | 15 | TRBV5-4 | ASSSFGTGTTDQPQH
TRBJ2-7 | 11 | TRBV6-9 | AGGGQGTYEQY
TRBJ1-1 | 12 | TRBV29-1 | SVAAGRGNAEAF
TRBJ2-6 | 12 | TRBV5-4 | ASSFQGEANVLT
TRBJ2-2 | 16 | TRBV11-2 | ASSRWGLAGGGTGELF
TRBJ1-1 | 11 | TRBV6-6 | ASGRGSNTEAF
TRBJ2-1 | 13 | TRBV7-9 | ASSLGGRRNNEQF
TRBJ2-1 | 12 | TRBV19 | ASRARETYNEQF
TRBJ1-1 | 12 | TRBV6-2/TRBV6-3 | ASSYRVSGAEAF
TRBJ2-7 | 12 | TRBV19 | ASSSGTSDYEQY
TRBJ2-1 | 13 | TRBV24-1 | ATSDLTGVRNEQF
TRBJ2-1 | 13 | TRBV18 | ASSLRTSGYNEQF
TRBJ2-7 | 12 | TRBV28 | ASSLGGGSYEQY
TRBJ1-1 | 13 | TRBV12-5 | ASGLSGTGNTEAF
TRBJ1-2 | 15 | TRBV4-1 | ASSQGRVGQGYYGYT
TRBJ2-1 | 13 | TRBV6-2/TRBV6-3 | ASSYVASGHNEQF
TRBJ2-1 | 15 | TRBV5-6 | ASSLFLAGGPYNEQF
TRBJ2-7 | 13 | TRBV28 | ASSKWTSGTSEQY
TRBJ2-7 | 12 | TRBV18 | ASSLDRGQYEQY
TRBJ2-7 | 11 | TRBV5-5 | ASSSGHSYEQY
TRBJ2-1 | 17 | TRBV5-1 | ASSLARLAGSSSYNEQF
TRBJ2-1 | 13 | TRBV10-1 | ASSESDRDGNEQF
TRBJ2-3 | 13 | TRBV28 | ASNLGRRRTDTQY
TRBJ2-7 | 12 | TRBV28 | ASSLLPGFGEQY
TRBJ2-7 | 11 | TRBV5-1 | ASSLRGGGEQY
TRBJ2-3 | 12 | TRBV18 | ASSPAESRDTQY
TRBJ1-4 | 13 | TRBV9 | ASSVRGSRGEKLF
TRBJ2-1 | 14 | TRBV6-5 | ASSYQQGFSNNEQF
TRBJ2-7 | 11 | TRBV24-1 | ATSRGGLYEQY
TRBJ1-4 | 11 | TRBV30 | AWGQGRGEKLF